One sample yielded the 28 T cell receptor beta chains listed below, sequenced in a study of blood T cell repertoires in COVID-19. Some clones are missing from TCRdb's copy, which holds only in-frame ones; the method was immunoSEQ multiplex PCR. The sample shows around 250,000 clones, about 88% of them seen only once. The sample was peripheral blood. The receptors here all came from a man younger than 35 with active or convalescent COVID-19.

The chain employs TRBV14 and TRBJ1-2; 8 bases agree with TRBD1. Germline trimming cut 5 bases from V and 7 bases from J; bases unmatched to any gene: 6. This CDR3 region has 13 residues. Per germline, CDR1 SGHDN and CDR2 FVKESK. This CDR3 is CASSGQGASGYTF. The CDR3 nucleotides are TGTGCCAGCAGCGGACAGGGCGCTTCTGGCTACACCTTC.

The chain joins TRBV10-3 to TRBJ2-2, with D uncertain. Germline CDR1 ENHRY, CDR2 SYGVKD. V was trimmed by 1 base and J by 1 base, leaving 16 bases between them. This CDR3 has 18 amino acids. The chain's CDR3 is CAISELERHNLNTGELFF. The CDR3 DNA reads as TGTGCCATCAGTGAGTTGGAGAGGCACAACCTGAACACCGGGGAGCTGTTTTTT.

The V call is TRBV4-2, the J call TRBJ1-5, with D maybe TRBD1 (5 bases). From germline, CDR1 is LGHNA and CDR2 YNFKEQ. Trimming took off 4 bases at V and 2 bases at J, with 18 bases between the two ends. This CDR3 has 17 residues. The CDR3 region has the DNA TGTGCCAGCAGCCCGCTCCCCAGGGCTGGGGGCAATCAGCCCCAGCATTTT. Translation: CASSPLPRAGGNQPQHF.

This chain joins TRBV24-1 and TRBJ2-5; TRBD1 might be the D (6 bases). Germline V lookup: CDR1 KGHDR, CDR2 SFDVKD. V lost 6 bases and J lost 5, with 12 bases in between. This CDR3 spans 13 amino acids. The CDR3 sequence: CATSLGGFETQYF. The CDR3 DNA reads as TGTGCCACCAGTCTAGGGGGTTTTGAGACCCAGTACTTC.

The rearrangement links TRBV6-2 or TRBV6-3 to TRBJ1-2; 7 positions match TRBD1. The CDR3 totals 13 residues. CDR1 and CDR2 from the germline V gene are MNHEY and SVGEGT. V lost 4 bases, J lost 7 bases, and 6 bases stayed unmatched. In DNA form, the CDR3 reads TGTGCCAGCAGTTCGACAGGGTCTTTTGGCTACACCTTC. It specifies CASSSTGSFGYTF.

This clone was seen only once. V usage is TRBV28 and J usage is TRBJ2-3, with TRBD2 matching 7 bases. This CDR3 is 16 amino acids long. The germline V gene encodes CDR1 MDHEN and CDR2 SYDVKM. V was pared by 6 bases and J by 0 bases, with 9 bases of the junction left unmatched. The CDR3 loop reads CASRGSSGYSTDTQYF. The CDR3 DNA sequence: TGTGCCAGCAGGGGTTCTAGCGGTTATAGCACAGATACGCAGTATTTT. Complete variable domain (other parts from reference TRBV28 and TRBJ2-3): DVKVTQSSRYLVKRTGEKVFLECVQDMDHENMFWYRQDPGLGLRLIYFSYDVKMKEKGDIPEGYSVSREKKERFSLILESASTNQTSMYLCASRGSSGYSTDTQYFGPGTRLTVL.

The CDR3 reads CASSKRSDTWYEGYTF. The CDR3 bases are TGTGCCAGCAGTAAGAGGAGTGATACATGGTATGAAGGCTACACCTTC. V and J are TRBV6-4 and TRBJ1-2; D remains unclear. This CDR3 has 16 amino acids. Germline CDR1 reads MRHNA; CDR2 reads SNTAGT. V dropped 5 bases and J dropped 8 bases, with 24 bases sitting between them.

This sequence joins TRBV5-1 and TRBJ2-7; 9 bases match TRBD2. Germline V gene sequence: CDR1 SGHRS, CDR2 YFSETQ. This CDR3 comprises 16 residues. With 4 bases clipped from V and 2 bases from J, the junction kept 10 bases outside the gene matches. The CDR3 reads CASSRETSGGPYEQYF. The CDR3 nucleotides read TGCGCCAGCAGCCGAGAAACAAGCGGGGGGCCCTACGAGCAGTACTTC.

This clone has just one count. The chain has TRBV10-3 and TRBJ1-3; 10 nucleotides match TRBD1. Looked up from germline, CDR1 is ENHRY and CDR2 is SYGVKD. The CDR3 sequence is 16 residues long. V lost 10 bases and J lost 2; bases outside the gene matches: 11. CDR3 sequence reads: CATGDRGNLPGNTIYF. As DNA, the CDR3 is TGTGCCACCGGGGACAGGGGAAATTTACCTGGAAACACCATATATTTT.

The rearrangement joins TRBV19 to TRBJ1-5; 9 bases agree with TRBD1. The CDR3 consists of 15 residues. Germline CDR1 LNHDA, CDR2 SQIVND (reference sequence). J was trimmed by 6 bases and V by 5 bases; bases with no gene match: 8. Here the CDR3 DNA reads TGTGCCAGTAGTCAGGACAGGGGAGTAGGTCAGCCCCAGCATTTT. This sequence encodes CASSQDRGVGQPQHF.

This chain links TRBV6-5 with TRBJ1-1, with D unresolved. There are 13 residues in the CDR3. With 2 bases removed from V and 6 bases from J, the gap between germline ends came to 10 bases. Per the germline V gene, CDR1 is MNHEY and CDR2 is SVGAGI. The CDR3 is CASSYPRSSEAFF. CDR3 nucleotides: TGTGCCAGCAGTTACCCGAGAAGTTCTGAAGCTTTCTTT.

V is TRBV9 and J is TRBJ1-2; perhaps TRBD1 as D (5 bases). CDR1 and CDR2 (germline): SGDLS, YYNGEE. V was shortened by 2 bases and J by 3 bases, with 11 bases between the two germline ends. This CDR3 spans 14 amino acids. The CDR3 bases are TGTGCCAGCAGCGTCCAGGGTTCGGACTATGGCTACACCTTC. Translating gives CASSVQGSDYGYTF. The full variable domain, rest sourced from reference TRBV9 and TRBJ1-2, is DSGVTQTPKHLITATGQRVTLRCSPRSGDLSVYWYQQSLDQGLQFLIQYYNGEERAKGNILERFSAQQFPDLHSELNLSSLELGDSALYFCASSVQGSDYGYTFGSGTRLTVV.

In this sample, this clone turned up once. V usage is TRBV4-1 and J usage is TRBJ1-2, with a tentative D call TRBD1 (6 bases). The ends were cut back, 3 bases at V and 12 bases at J, with 20 bases in the middle. Germline lookup yields CDR1 MGHRA and CDR2 YSYEKL. The CDR3 is made up of 14 amino acids. CDR3 residues: CASSQGSGQSDHTF. Written as DNA, the CDR3 is TGCGCCAGCAGCCAGGGCTCTGGACAGTCCGACCACACCTTC.

The V gene is TRBV6-5, the J gene TRBJ1-5; 7 bases fit TRBD1. The J segment lost 5 bases and the V segment lost 6 bases, leaving 1 base of the junction unmatched. This CDR3 comprises 12 residues. Germline V gene data show CDR1 as MNHEY and CDR2 as SVGAGI. CDR3 nucleotide sequence: TGTGCCAGCAGCACAGGGGATCAGCCCCAGCATTTT. Amino acids: CASSTGDQPQHF.

The genes are TRBV28 and TRBJ2-5, with a weak D call TRBD2 (6 bases). The CDR3 is 14 residues long. Germline V gene data show CDR1 as MDHEN and CDR2 as SYDVKM. V was trimmed by 3 bases and J by 4 bases, leaving 12 bases between them. The chain's CDR3 is CASSFGRGRETQYF. In DNA form, the CDR3 reads TGTGCCAGCAGTTTTGGACGGGGGAGAGAGACCCAGTACTTC.

The rearrangement joins TRBV20-1 to TRBJ2-4; D is unclear. The CDR3 runs to 13 residues. The V gene's germline CDR1 is DFQATT and CDR2 SNEGSKA (reference sequence). Between the trimmed V and J ends, which lost 3 bases and 0 bases, there was a span of 6 bases. The CDR3 bases are TGCAGTGCTAGTTCGGGAGCCAAAAACATTCAGTACTTC. This sequence encodes CSASSGAKNIQYF.

This chain links TRBV6-5 with TRBJ2-7; TRBD1 matches 9 bases. V was clipped by 2 bases and J by 2 bases; unmatched bases: 1. Per the germline V gene, CDR1 is MNHEY and CDR2 is SVGAGI. The CDR3 length is 14 residues. The CDR3 here is CASSYRTGAYEQYF. The CDR3 DNA is TGTGCCAGCAGTTACAGGACAGGGGCCTACGAGCAGTACTTC.

The CDR3 nucleotides are TGCAGCGTTGAGTCCCTAGCGGGAGGGAGCTCCTACAATGAGCAGTTCTTC. This sequence encodes CSVESLAGGSSYNEQFF. J is TRBJ2-1 and V is TRBV29-1; TRBD2 aligns across 12 bases. The CDR3 length is 17 residues. Trimming cost V 3 bases and J 0 bases; bases outside gene matches: 6. Germline CDR1 SQVTM, CDR2 ANQGSEA.

The V and J genes are TRBV6-5 and TRBJ2-5, with 10 bases matching TRBD1. V shed 6 bases, J shed 7 bases, and the junction held 11 bases outside the gene matches. Per germline, CDR1 MNHEY and CDR2 SVGAGI. The CDR3 extends over 15 amino acids. In DNA, the CDR3 is TGTGCCAGCAGGCCGGGACAGGGGTTTTTCTGGACCCAGTACTTC. Residues: CASRPGQGFFWTQYF.

The chain carries TRBV12-5 and TRBJ2-7; D not resolved. V lost 6 bases and J 5 bases, leaving 8 bases between the germline ends. Germline V lookup: CDR1 LGHNT, CDR2 FRNRAP. This CDR3 contains 11 residues. The DNA for the CDR3 is TGTGCTAGTGGCCTGAGGCACGAGCAGTACTTC. Protein product: CASGLRHEQYF. Together with reference TRBV12-5 and TRBJ2-7, the CDR3 gives the full variable domain: DARVTQTPRHKVTEMGQEVTMRCQPILGHNTVFWYRQTMMQGLELLAYFRNRAPLDDSGMPKDRFSAEMPDATLATLKIQPSEPRDSAVYFCASGLRHEQYFGPGTRLTVT.

There are a few counts of this clone. V gene TRBV5-6 combines with J gene TRBJ1-4, with TRBD1 identical over 9 bases. Per germline, CDR1 SGHDT and CDR2 YYEEEE. Losses at the gene ends were 4 bases for V and 8 bases for J; bases not matched to a gene: 6. The CDR3 runs 14 residues. CDR3 DNA: TGTGCCAGCAGCCAACAGGGGGCGAGAGAAAAACTGTTTTTT. It is translated as CASSQQGAREKLFF.

This sequence joins TRBV6-5 and TRBJ1-3; TRBD1 agrees at 9 bases. Germline CDR1 reads MNHEY; CDR2 reads SVGAGI. The V segment lost 7 bases and the J segment 4 bases; nucleotides outside the gene matches: 2. CDR3 length: 13 amino acids. CDR3 amino acids: CASKTGGGNTIYF. CDR3 DNA sequence: TGTGCCAGCAAAACAGGGGGCGGAAACACCATATATTTT.

J is TRBJ1-3 and V is TRBV6-5, with 8 bases identical to TRBD1. The V and J ends lost 7 bases and 7 bases, in that order; junction bases with no gene match: 9. CDR1 is MNHEY and CDR2 is SVGAGI in the germline V gene. The CDR3 loop spans 14 amino acids. CDR3 in amino acids: CASTTGDSGNTIYF. The CDR3, as DNA: TGTGCCAGCACGACAGGGGACAGCGGGAACACCATATATTTT.

The chain combines TRBV29-1 with TRBJ2-7; 10 positions agree with TRBD2. The CDR3 sequence is 15 residues long. V lost 4 bases to trimming and J lost 7 bases; unmatched junction nucleotides: 13. Germline assignment: CDR1 SQVTM and CDR2 ANQGSEA. The CDR3 spells CSVVSSGSSAREQYF. CDR3 bases: TGCAGCGTTGTTTCTAGCGGGAGCTCGGCCCGAGAGCAGTACTTC.

The chain has TRBV27 and TRBJ2-3; D not resolved. Trimming cost V 3 bases and J 0 bases, with 4 bases left between them. Germline V gene sequence: CDR1 MNHEY, CDR2 SMNVEV (reference sequence). The CDR3 loop spans 13 amino acids. This chain's CDR3 is CASSLSSTDTQYF. The CDR3 coding sequence is TGTGCCAGCAGTTTGTCTAGCACAGATACGCAGTATTTT.

The chain has TRBV28 and TRBJ2-1, with 9 bases that match TRBD2. Germline-derived CDR1 and CDR2 are MDHEN and SYDVKM. There are 14 residues in the CDR3. Losses at the gene ends were 2 bases for V and 8 bases for J; bases not matched to a gene: 4. The CDR3 DNA follows: TGTGCCAGCAGTTTAAGGGGACTAGCCTATGAGCAGTTCTTC. Translating it yields CASSLRGLAYEQFF.

The V call is TRBV4-2, the J call TRBJ1-2; tentatively, D is TRBD1 (5 bases). From germline, CDR1 is LGHNA and CDR2 YNFKEQ. This CDR3 is 14 amino acids long. V was cut by 3 bases and J by 8 bases, with 16 bases left in between. The CDR3 spells CASSHNGRKGGYTF. In DNA form, the CDR3 reads TGTGCCAGCAGCCATAATGGACGCAAGGGGGGCTACACCTTC.

The gene calls are TRBV9 and TRBJ1-2; D possibly corresponds to TRBD1 (5 bases). Germline lookup yields CDR1 SGDLS and CDR2 YYNGEE. The CDR3 consists of 14 residues. V shed 4 bases and J shed 6 bases, with 16 bases lying between them. The CDR3 sequence: CASSPQTTAHGYTF. For the CDR3, the DNA is TGTGCCAGCAGCCCACAGACGACAGCTCATGGCTACACCTTC.